The 15 T cell receptor beta chains given below trace back to one sample, sequenced in a study of blood T cells in healthy people across ages. Primers used in a second PCR of roughly 6 to 11 cycles were a sample-barcoded 5' primer and a J-beta primer mix. MiXCR, run by TCRdb on the 5' RACE reads, gives a single entry per CDR3 protein. The sample lists approximately 2,000,000 distinct CDR3 sequences, about two fifths occurring once. Sequencing was done on a sample of blood. These receptors came from a human donor in good health.

This chain's CDR3 is CASSLQEGTYNEQFF. CDR3 nucleotide sequence: TGTGCCAGCAGTCTTCAGGAGGGAACCTACAATGAGCAGTTCTTC. The chain carries TRBV28 and TRBJ2-1; D is possibly TRBD2 (6 bases). Trimming took 5 bases from V and 2 from J, leaving 13 bases between them. The CDR3 covers 15 residues. Looked up from germline, CDR1 is MDHEN and CDR2 is SYDVKM.

The chain employs TRBV20-1 and TRBJ2-7, with D tentatively TRBD2 (6 bases). V dropped 3 bases and J dropped 4 bases, with 19 bases sitting between them. CDR1 and CDR2 (germline): DFQATT, SNEGSKA (reference sequence). The CDR3 length is 15 residues. The CDR3 nucleotides are TGCAGTGCTAGGGGCCGCGGGGCTCCGGGATACGAGCAGTACTTC. It specifies CSARGRGAPGYEQYF.

The chain joins TRBV7-2 to TRBJ2-7; a possible D gene is TRBD2 (6 bases). The J call may not be correct, given that the DNA end is closer to TRBJ2-5. The CDR3 has 19 residues. Germline V gene sequence: CDR1 SGHTA, CDR2 FQGNSA. This CDR3 is CASSFSPRRGSRSLETQYF. CDR3 DNA sequence: TGTGCCAGCAGCTTTTCCCCCCGACGGGGGTCAAGGTCGTTGGAGACCCAGTACTTC.

In this sample, this clonotype turned up a few times. The chain employs TRBV6-1 and TRBJ2-6; D might be TRBD1 (6 bases). This CDR3 region has 17 residues. From germline, CDR1 is MNHNS and CDR2 SASEGT. The V end lost 2 bases, the J end lost 3 bases, and 14 bases lay between the germline ends. The CDR3 nucleotides are TGTGCCAGCAGTGAATTTGGGTGGACAGTTGGGGCCAACGTCCTGACTTTC. It yields the protein CASSEFGWTVGANVLTF.

This clonotype was seen a few times. V gene TRBV7-2 combines with J gene TRBJ2-5; 7 bases align to TRBD1. CDR1 is SGHTA and CDR2 is FQGNSA in the germline V gene. The CDR3 consists of 13 residues. V lost 5 bases, J lost 4 bases, and 4 bases stayed unmatched. The CDR3 is CASSAGTVETQYF. The CDR3 region has the DNA TGTGCCAGCAGCGCCGGGACAGTAGAGACCCAGTACTTC.

In this sample, this clonotype turned up once. The chain recombines TRBV12-3 or TRBV12-4 with TRBJ2-1, with TRBD1 as a possible D gene (5 bases). There are 13 residues in the CDR3. The V end was cut by 3 bases, the J end by 13 bases, with 16 bases between. The CDR3 loop is CASSFVGAETQFF. DNA of the CDR3: TGTGCCAGCAGTTTTGTAGGGGCGGAGACCCAGTTCTTC.

This clonotype has only a few counts. The chain combines TRBV7-8 with TRBJ2-1; 10 nucleotides match TRBD2. The CDR3 runs to 15 residues. J lost 3 bases, V lost 4 bases, and 3 bases had no gene match. Germline assignment: CDR1 SGHVS and CDR2 FQNEAQ. The CDR3 nucleotides read TGTGCCAGCAGCTCAGGACTAGCGGTCTACAATGAGCAGTTCTTC. Encoded protein: CASSSGLAVYNEQFF.

The rearrangement joins TRBV24-1 to TRBJ1-2; D gene unclear. V lost 4 bases to trimming and J lost 4 bases, with 18 bases between them. Germline CDR1 reads KGHDR; CDR2 reads SFDVKD. This CDR3 comprises 16 residues. The CDR3 is CATSDPARAGSYGYTF. The CDR3 DNA is TGTGCCACCAGTGACCCCGCGAGGGCGGGATCCTATGGCTACACCTTC.

This clonotype was seen a few times. This sequence joins TRBV12-3 or TRBV12-4 and TRBJ2-5; D possibly corresponds to TRBD2 (5 bases). The CDR3 covers 12 residues. V was cut by 8 bases and J by 2 bases, with 9 bases left in between. CDR3 amino acids: CASRWRQETQYF. The CDR3 bases are TGTGCCAGCCGTTGGAGGCAAGAGACCCAGTACTTC.

In its sample, this clonotype was seen many times. J is TRBJ2-3 and V is TRBV20-1, with 12 bases lining up with TRBD2. The germline V gene encodes CDR1 DFQATT and CDR2 SNEGSKA (reference sequence). V dropped 0 bases and J dropped 4; count of bases not matched to a gene: 5. There are 16 residues in the CDR3. CDR3 loop: CSARDRLAGGSDTQYF. For the CDR3, the DNA is TGCAGTGCTAGAGATCGGCTAGCGGGGGGGTCAGATACGCAGTATTTT.

The chain has TRBV4-1 and TRBJ2-1, with D unresolved. This CDR3 spans 14 amino acids. Per germline, CDR1 MGHRA and CDR2 YSYEKL. Trimming shortened V by 1 base and J by 4 bases, and 8 bases separated the two germline ends. The CDR3 reads CASSQVGNYNEQFF. Written as DNA, the CDR3 is TGCGCCAGCAGCCAAGTGGGCAATTACAATGAGCAGTTCTTC.

The rearrangement uses TRBV10-3 and TRBJ1-1, with D maybe TRBD1 (6 bases). The CDR3 consists of 13 residues. Germline V lookup: CDR1 ENHRY, CDR2 SYGVKD. V lost 8 bases and J lost 11, with 21 bases in between. CDR3 DNA sequence: TGTGCCATCGCCCGAGGTGGGGGGCAGGACGCTTTCTTT. Its translation is CAIARGGGQDAFF.

The rearrangement joins TRBV11-3 to TRBJ1-2; D call uncertain. The CDR3 is 15 residues long. Germline CDR1 and CDR2: SGHNT and YENEEA. V was clipped by 6 bases and J by 0 bases, with 14 bases between them. This chain's CDR3 is CASRAPGTANYGYTF. The CDR3 DNA reads as TGTGCCAGCAGGGCTCCGGGCACAGCTAACTATGGCTACACCTTC.

A single count supports this clonotype. The chain links TRBV7-9 to TRBJ2-1; a possible D gene is TRBD1 (6 bases). This CDR3 spans 16 amino acids. Trimming took off 5 bases at V and 0 bases at J, with 14 bases between the two ends. Per the germline V gene, CDR1 is SEHNR and CDR2 is FQNEAQ (reference sequence). CDR3 residues: CASSTQKGDSYNEQFF. The CDR3 bases are TGTGCCAGCAGCACGCAAAAGGGGGACTCCTACAATGAGCAGTTCTTC.

This clonotype was observed a single time. This chain joins TRBV5-1 and TRBJ2-1; TRBD1 aligns across 8 bases. Germline CDR1 is SGHRS and CDR2 is YFSETQ. V lost 2 bases to trimming and J lost 4 bases; unmatched junction nucleotides: 14. The CDR3 covers 18 residues. This CDR3 reads CASSLWTGRALVYNEQFF. DNA of the CDR3: TGCGCCAGCAGCTTATGGACAGGGCGCGCTCTCGTTTACAATGAGCAGTTCTTC.